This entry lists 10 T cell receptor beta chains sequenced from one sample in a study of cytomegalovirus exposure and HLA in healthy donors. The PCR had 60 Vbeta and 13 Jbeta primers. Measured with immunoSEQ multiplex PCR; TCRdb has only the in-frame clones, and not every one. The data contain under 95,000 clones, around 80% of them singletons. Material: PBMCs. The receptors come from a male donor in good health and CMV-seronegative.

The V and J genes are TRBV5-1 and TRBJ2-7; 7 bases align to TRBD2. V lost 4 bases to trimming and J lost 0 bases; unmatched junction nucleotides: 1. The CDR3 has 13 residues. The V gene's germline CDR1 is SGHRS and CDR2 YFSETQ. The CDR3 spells CASSLAASYEQYF. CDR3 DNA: TGCGCCAGCAGCCTAGCGGCCTCCTACGAGCAGTACTTC.

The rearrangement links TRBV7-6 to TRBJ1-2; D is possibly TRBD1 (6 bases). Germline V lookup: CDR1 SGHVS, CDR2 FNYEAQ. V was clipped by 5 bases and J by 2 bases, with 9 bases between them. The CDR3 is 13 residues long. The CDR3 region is CASSRDINYGYTF. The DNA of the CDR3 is TGTGCCAGCAGCCGGGACATAAACTATGGCTACACCTTC.

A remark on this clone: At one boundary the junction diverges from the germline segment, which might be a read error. CDR3 sequence (DNA): TGTGCCAGCAGCTACTCGCGACAGGGTGACTATGGCTACACCTTC. Translated: CASSYSRQGDYGYTF. This chain uses TRBV6-6 with TRBJ1-2; 7 positions match TRBD1. CDR3 size: 15 residues. Germline-derived CDR1 and CDR2 are MNHNY and SVGAGI (reference sequence).

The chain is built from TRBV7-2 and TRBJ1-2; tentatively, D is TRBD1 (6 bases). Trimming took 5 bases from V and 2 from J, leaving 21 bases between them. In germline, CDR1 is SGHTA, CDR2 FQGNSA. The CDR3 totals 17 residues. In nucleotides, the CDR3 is TGTGCCAGCAGCCCGATCGTCGGGGGGCGAGCGAACTATGGCTACACCTTC. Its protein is CASSPIVGGRANYGYTF.

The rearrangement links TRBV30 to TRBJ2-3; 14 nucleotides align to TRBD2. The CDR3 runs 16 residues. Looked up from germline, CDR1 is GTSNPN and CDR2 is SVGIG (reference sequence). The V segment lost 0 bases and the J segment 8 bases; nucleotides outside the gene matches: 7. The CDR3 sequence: CAWSVGLAGGQGTQYF. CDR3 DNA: TGTGCCTGGAGTGTTGGACTAGCGGGAGGTCAAGGTACGCAGTATTTT.

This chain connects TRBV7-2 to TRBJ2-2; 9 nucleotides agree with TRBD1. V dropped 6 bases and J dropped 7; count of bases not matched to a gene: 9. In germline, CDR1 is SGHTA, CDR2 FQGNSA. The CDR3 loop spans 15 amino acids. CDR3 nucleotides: TGTGCCAGCAGGTCTCTGGGACAGGGATTCGGGGAGCTGTTTTTT. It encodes CASRSLGQGFGELFF.

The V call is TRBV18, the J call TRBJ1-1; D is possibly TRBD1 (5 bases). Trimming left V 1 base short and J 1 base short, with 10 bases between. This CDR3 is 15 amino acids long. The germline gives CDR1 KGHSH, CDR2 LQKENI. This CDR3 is CASSPLRDWNTEAFF. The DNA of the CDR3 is TGTGCCAGCTCACCACTCAGGGATTGGAACACTGAAGCTTTCTTT.

CDR3: CASSAPRLAGTYEQYF. The CDR3 coding sequence is TGTGCCAGCAGTGCACCTCGACTAGCGGGAACCTACGAGCAGTACTTC. The chain has TRBV6-1 and TRBJ2-7; TRBD2 aligns across 11 bases. This CDR3 has 16 amino acids. CDR1 MNHNS and CDR2 SASEGT come from the germline V gene. V dropped 4 bases and J dropped 2; count of bases not matched to a gene: 7.

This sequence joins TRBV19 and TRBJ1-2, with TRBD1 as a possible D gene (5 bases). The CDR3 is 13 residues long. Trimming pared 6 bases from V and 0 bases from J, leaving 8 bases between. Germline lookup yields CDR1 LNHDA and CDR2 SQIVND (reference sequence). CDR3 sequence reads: CASSPGPNYGYTF. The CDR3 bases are TGTGCCAGTAGCCCAGGGCCTAACTATGGCTACACCTTC.

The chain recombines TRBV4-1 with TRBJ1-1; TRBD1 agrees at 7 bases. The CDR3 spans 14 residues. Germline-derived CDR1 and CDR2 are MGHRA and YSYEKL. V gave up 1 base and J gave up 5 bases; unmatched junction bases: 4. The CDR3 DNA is TGCGCCAGCAGCCAAGCCATACAGGGGACTGAAGCTTTCTTT. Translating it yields CASSQAIQGTEAFF.